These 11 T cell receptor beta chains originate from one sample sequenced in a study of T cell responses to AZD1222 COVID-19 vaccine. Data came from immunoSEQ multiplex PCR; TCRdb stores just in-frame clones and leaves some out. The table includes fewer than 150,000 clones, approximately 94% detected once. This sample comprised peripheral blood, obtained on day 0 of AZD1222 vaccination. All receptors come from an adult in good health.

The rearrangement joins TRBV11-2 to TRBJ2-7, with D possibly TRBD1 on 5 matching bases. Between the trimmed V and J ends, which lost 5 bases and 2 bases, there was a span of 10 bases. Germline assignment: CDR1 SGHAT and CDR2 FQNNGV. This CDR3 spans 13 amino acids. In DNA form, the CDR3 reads TGTGCCAGCAGCAGACAGACCACCTACGAGCAGTACTTC. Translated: CASSRQTTYEQYF.

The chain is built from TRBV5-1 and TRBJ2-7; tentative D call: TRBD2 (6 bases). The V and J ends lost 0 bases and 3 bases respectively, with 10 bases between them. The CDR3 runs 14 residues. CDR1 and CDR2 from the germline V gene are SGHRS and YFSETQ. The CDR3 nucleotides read TGCGCCAGCAGCTTGGGCACGACTAGCTACGAGCAGTACTTC. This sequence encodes CASSLGTTSYEQYF.

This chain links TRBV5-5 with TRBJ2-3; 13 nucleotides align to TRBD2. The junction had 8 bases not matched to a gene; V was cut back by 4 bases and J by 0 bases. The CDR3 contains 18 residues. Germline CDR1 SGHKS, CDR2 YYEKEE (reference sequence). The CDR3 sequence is CASSLRLAGGASTDTQYF. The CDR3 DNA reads TGTGCCAGCAGCCTCCGACTAGCGGGGGGAGCCAGCACAGATACGCAGTATTTT.

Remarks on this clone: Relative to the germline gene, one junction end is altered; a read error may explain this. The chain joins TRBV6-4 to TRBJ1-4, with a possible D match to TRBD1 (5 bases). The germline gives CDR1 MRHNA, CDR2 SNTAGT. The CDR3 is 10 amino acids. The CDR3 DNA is TGCGGGACCACTAATGAAAAACTGTTTTTT. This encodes CGTTNEKLFF.

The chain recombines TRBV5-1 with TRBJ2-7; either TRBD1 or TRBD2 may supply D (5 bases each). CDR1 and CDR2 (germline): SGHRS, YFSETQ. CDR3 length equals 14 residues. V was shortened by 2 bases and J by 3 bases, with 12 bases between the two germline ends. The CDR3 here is CASSFRDGHYEQYF. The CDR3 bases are TGCGCCAGCAGCTTCCGGGACGGACACTACGAGCAGTACTTC.

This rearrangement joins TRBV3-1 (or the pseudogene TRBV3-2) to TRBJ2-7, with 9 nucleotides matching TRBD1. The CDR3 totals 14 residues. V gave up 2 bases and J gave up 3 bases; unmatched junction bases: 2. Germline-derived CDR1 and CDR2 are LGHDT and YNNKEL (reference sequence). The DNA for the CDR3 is TGTGCCAGCAGCCAACGACAGGGGGACTACGAGCAGTACTTC. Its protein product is CASSQRQGDYEQYF.

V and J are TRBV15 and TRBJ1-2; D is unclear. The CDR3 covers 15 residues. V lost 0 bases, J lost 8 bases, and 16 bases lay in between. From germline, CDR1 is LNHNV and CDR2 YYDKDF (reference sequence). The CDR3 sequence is CATSRERAGVEGYTF. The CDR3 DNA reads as TGTGCCACCAGCAGAGAGAGGGCAGGTGTAGAAGGCTACACCTTC.

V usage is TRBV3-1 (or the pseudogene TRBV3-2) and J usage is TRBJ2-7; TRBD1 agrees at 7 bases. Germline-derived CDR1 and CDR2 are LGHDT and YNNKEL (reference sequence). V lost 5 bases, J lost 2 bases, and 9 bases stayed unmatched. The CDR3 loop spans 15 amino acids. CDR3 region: CASSFGTAVPYEQYF. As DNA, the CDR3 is TGTGCCAGCAGCTTCGGGACAGCTGTTCCCTACGAGCAGTACTTC.

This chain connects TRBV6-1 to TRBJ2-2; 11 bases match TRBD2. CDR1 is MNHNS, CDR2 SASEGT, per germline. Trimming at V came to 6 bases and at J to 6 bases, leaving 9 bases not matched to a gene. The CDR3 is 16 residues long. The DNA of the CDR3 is TGTGCCAGCAGCGAAATTACTAGCGGGAGAGCCGGGGAGCTGTTTTTT. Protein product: CASSEITSGRAGELFF.

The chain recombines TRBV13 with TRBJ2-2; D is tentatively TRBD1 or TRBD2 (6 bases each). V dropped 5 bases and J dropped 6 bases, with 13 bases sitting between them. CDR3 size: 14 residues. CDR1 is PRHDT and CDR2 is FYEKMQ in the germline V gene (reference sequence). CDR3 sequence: CASSDGRGPGELFF. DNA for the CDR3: TGTGCCAGCAGCGATGGACGGGGGCCCGGGGAGCTGTTTTTT.

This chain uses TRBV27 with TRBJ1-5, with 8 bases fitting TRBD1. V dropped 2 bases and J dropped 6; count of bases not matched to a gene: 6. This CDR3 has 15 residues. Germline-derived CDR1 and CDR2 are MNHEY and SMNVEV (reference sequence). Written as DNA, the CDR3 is TGTGCCAGCAGTTTAGTGGCAGGGGGCGGTCAGCCCCAGCATTTT. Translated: CASSLVAGGGQPQHF.